This passage covers 30 T cell receptor beta chains from one sample sequenced in a study of T cells in localized non-small cell lung cancer. TCRdb's table, derived via immunoSEQ multiplex PCR, lists solely in-frame clones and lacks some. The sample holds about 26,000 clones, 80% to 90% seen once. Sample: peripheral blood, taken before any cancer treatment. These receptor sequences come from an older female donor with stage II squamous cell lung carcinoma.

The chain carries TRBV2 and TRBJ1-5; D is perhaps TRBD1 (6 bases). This CDR3 has 18 residues. The V end was cut by 3 bases, the J end by 2 bases, with 20 bases between. In germline, CDR1 is SNHLY, CDR2 FYNNEI. The CDR3 spells CASSETGIGGQGNQPQHF. CDR3 sequence (DNA): TGTGCCAGCAGTGAGACGGGAATAGGGGGGCAGGGCAATCAGCCCCAGCATTTT.

V gene TRBV19 combines with J gene TRBJ2-3; 11 bases are shared with TRBD2. J was trimmed by 2 bases and V by 5 bases; bases with no gene match: 6. The CDR3 sequence is 16 residues long. CDR1 and CDR2 (germline): LNHDA, SQIVND (reference sequence). The CDR3 DNA follows: TGTGCCAGTAGTTCCCTAGCGGGAGGCTTCACAGATACGCAGTATTTT. This encodes CASSSLAGGFTDTQYF. Supplemented by reference TRBV19 and TRBJ2-3, the full variable domain reads DGGITQSPKYLFRKEGQNVTLSCEQNLNHDAMYWYRQDPGQGLRLIYYSQIVNDFQKGDIAEGYSVSREKKESFPLTVTSAQKNPTAFYLCASSSLAGGFTDTQYFGPGTRLTVL.

The rearrangement links TRBV30 to TRBJ2-7; 7 bases match TRBD1. This CDR3 has 13 residues. Germline values: CDR1 GTSNPN, CDR2 SVGIG (reference sequence). Germline trimming cut 0 bases from V and 2 bases from J; bases unmatched to any gene: 1. For the CDR3, the DNA is TGTGCCTGGAGTGTACAGGGGACCTACGAGCAGTACTTC. Its protein product is CAWSVQGTYEQYF.

The chain joins TRBV28 to TRBJ1-5, with D hard to call. Germline values: CDR1 MDHEN, CDR2 SYDVKM. The CDR3 extends over 11 amino acids. With 5 bases removed from V and 9 bases from J, the gap between germline ends came to 8 bases. CDR3 protein: CASSGPRPQHF. DNA for the CDR3: TGTGCCAGCAGTGGGCCCCGGCCCCAGCATTTT.

V gene TRBV11-2 combines with J gene TRBJ2-1; a possible D gene is TRBD2 (5 bases). Trimming removed 5 bases from V and 3 bases from J, with 17 bases in between. This CDR3 comprises 16 residues. The germline V gene has CDR1 SGHAT and CDR2 FQNNGV. The CDR3 reads CASSPPGSGNYNEQFF. CDR3 sequence (DNA): TGTGCCAGCAGCCCGCCGGGGAGCGGCAACTACAATGAGCAGTTCTTC.

This sequence joins TRBV29-1 and TRBJ1-3; D is undetermined. The germline gives CDR1 SQVTM, CDR2 ANQGSEA. The CDR3 runs 11 residues. The V end lost 3 bases, the J end lost 4 bases, and 4 bases lay between the germline ends. As DNA, the CDR3 is TGCAGCGTTGAGAACGGAAACACCATATATTTT. It yields the protein CSVENGNTIYF.

This clone came up a few times. V gene TRBV19 combines with J gene TRBJ2-3; no definite D call. V was clipped by 4 bases and J by 8 bases, with 13 bases between them. The CDR3 loop spans 13 amino acids. Germline V CDR1 and CDR2: LNHDA, SQIVND (reference sequence). The CDR3 region has the DNA TGTGCCAGTAGTACCCCTCCGGCACCTACGCAGTATTTT. Translating gives CASSTPPAPTQYF.

V is TRBV4-1 and J is TRBJ2-7, with D perhaps TRBD1 or TRBD2 (5 bases each). Between the trimmed V and J ends, which lost 4 bases and 1 base, there was a span of 11 bases. Per germline, CDR1 MGHRA and CDR2 YSYEKL. The CDR3 length is 14 residues. In nucleotides, the CDR3 is TGCGCCAGCAGCCTAGGGACCTTTTCCTACGAGCAGTACTTC. It translates to CASSLGTFSYEQYF.

V usage is TRBV7-6 and J usage is TRBJ2-1; TRBD2 matches 12 bases. This CDR3 is built from 15 residues. Germline V CDR1 and CDR2: SGHVS, FNYEAQ. J gave up 8 bases and V 1 base, and 3 bases lay outside the gene matches. The CDR3 sequence is CASSLGTSGIDEQFF. DNA for the CDR3: TGTGCCAGCAGCTTAGGGACTAGCGGGATTGATGAGCAGTTCTTC. The full variable domain, completed using reference TRBV7-6 and TRBJ2-1, is GAGVSQSPRYKVTKRGQDVALRCDPISGHVSLYWYRQALGQGPEFLTYFNYEAQQDKSGLPNDRFSAERPEGSISTLTIQRTEQRDSAMYRCASSLGTSGIDEQFFGPGTRLTVL.

J is TRBJ2-3 and V is TRBV28, with D possibly called TRBD1 or TRBD2 (5 bases each). Trimming removed 9 bases from V and 3 bases from J, with 13 bases in between. Per germline, CDR1 MDHEN and CDR2 SYDVKM. The CDR3 contains 13 residues. The CDR3 is CASWDRTTDTQYF. CDR3 sequence (DNA): TGTGCCAGTTGGGACCGGACGACAGATACGCAGTATTTT.

In regard to this clone: The junction does not match germline at one end; this may be a read error. Other DNA sequences within the sample encode an identical CDR3. The chain employs TRBV7-9 and TRBJ1-1; TRBD1 aligns across 7 bases. Germline V gene lookup returns CDR1 SEHNR and CDR2 FQNEAQ (reference sequence). The CDR3 has 15 amino acids. The CDR3 DNA reads as TGTGCTAGCAGCCAAGACGGGACAGCGAACACTGAAGCTTTCTTT. It encodes CASSQDGTANTEAFF.

The rearrangement joins TRBV6-1 to TRBJ2-7, with 9 positions matching TRBD1. The germline V gene encodes CDR1 MNHNS and CDR2 SASEGT. The CDR3 covers 15 residues. The V segment lost 7 bases and the J segment 0 bases; nucleotides outside the gene matches: 7. CDR3: CASNRGLGSSYEQYF. CDR3 nucleotide sequence: TGTGCCAGCAACAGGGGGCTGGGGAGCTCCTACGAGCAGTACTTC.

This clone was observed once. In nucleotides, the CDR3 is TGTGCCAGCAGCTTAGCTAGCGGGAGGTCTGGGGCCAACGTCCTGACTTTC. Its protein product is CASSLASGRSGANVLTF. The chain employs TRBV13 and TRBJ2-6; TRBD2 matches 11 bases. The V and J ends lost 1 base and 1 base, in that order; junction bases with no gene match: 0. The CDR3 has 17 residues. Germline V gene lookup returns CDR1 PRHDT and CDR2 FYEKMQ (reference sequence).

The gene calls are TRBV2 and TRBJ2-1; D remains unclear. V dropped 4 bases and J dropped 5 bases, with 9 bases sitting between them. The CDR3 runs to 13 residues. CDR1 and CDR2 (germline): SNHLY, FYNNEI. The CDR3 loop is CASSAWRDNEQFF. DNA for the CDR3: TGTGCCAGCAGTGCTTGGCGAGACAATGAGCAGTTCTTC.

The rearrangement links TRBV5-1 to TRBJ2-5, with D maybe TRBD1 (5 bases). This CDR3 is built from 12 residues. CDR1 and CDR2 (germline): SGHRS, YFSETQ. V was clipped by 1 base and J by 14 bases, with 15 bases between them. The DNA of the CDR3 is TGCGCCAGCAGCTTGTCTTCCGCGGACACTTACTTC. This sequence encodes CASSLSSADTYF.

This clone was recorded once. The chain joins TRBV5-6 to TRBJ1-2; weak D call: TRBD1 (6 bases). Looked up from germline, CDR1 is SGHDT and CDR2 is YYEEEE. Trimming stripped 0 bases from V and 8 bases from J, with 14 bases between. The CDR3 totals 14 residues. CDR3 protein: CASSLAAGAGGYTF. The CDR3 coding sequence is TGTGCCAGCAGCTTGGCGGCGGGGGCGGGAGGCTACACCTTC.

The chain links TRBV18 to TRBJ2-5; a possible D gene is TRBD2 (6 bases). The V and J ends lost 3 bases and 5 bases respectively, with 10 bases between them. Germline assignment: CDR1 KGHSH and CDR2 LQKENI. This CDR3 has 13 residues. CDR3 in amino acids: CASSPQSGETQYF. The DNA of the CDR3 is TGTGCCAGCTCACCTCAAAGCGGGGAGACCCAGTACTTC.

The V and J genes are TRBV11-2 and TRBJ2-2; TRBD2 is a possible D gene (6 bases). Trimming cost V 5 bases and J 4 bases, with 11 bases left between them. The CDR3 extends over 14 amino acids. Germline V gene lookup returns CDR1 SGHAT and CDR2 FQNNGV. The CDR3 sequence is CASSIGLLTGELFF. Written as DNA, the CDR3 is TGTGCCAGCAGCATTGGACTACTCACCGGGGAGCTGTTTTTT. Full variable domain (remainder filled in from reference TRBV11-2 and TRBJ2-2): EAGVAQSPRYKIIEKRQSVAFWCNPISGHATLYWYQQILGQGPKLLIQFQNNGVVDDSQLPKDRFSAERLKGVDSTLKIQPAKLEDSAVYLCASSIGLLTGELFFGEGSRLTVL.

The gene calls are TRBV12-5 and TRBJ2-5; possibly TRBD1 for D (5 bases). This CDR3 is built from 12 residues. Trimming stripped 3 bases from V and 5 bases from J, with 7 bases between. The germline V gene has CDR1 LGHNT and CDR2 FRNRAP. The CDR3 nucleotides read TGTGCTAGTGGTTTACCAGGGGAGACCCAGTACTTC. Its protein product is CASGLPGETQYF.

The chain carries TRBV28 and TRBJ2-6, with a possible D match to TRBD2 (5 bases). CDR1 is MDHEN, CDR2 SYDVKM, per germline. Trimming stripped 6 bases from V and 1 base from J, with 16 bases between. CDR3 length: 17 residues. DNA of the CDR3: TGTGCCAGCAGCCCCCCCACCCCGGGATCTGGGGCCAACGTCCTGACTTTC. Translation: CASSPPTPGSGANVLTF.

This rearrangement joins TRBV20-1 to TRBJ2-3; D not certain. V was cut by 5 bases and J by 6 bases, with 9 bases left in between. The CDR3 covers 11 residues. CDR1 is DFQATT and CDR2 is SNEGSKA in the germline V gene (reference sequence). In DNA, the CDR3 is TGCAGTGCTCAGCGAGAGGATACGCAGTATTTT. Protein sequence: CSAQREDTQYF.

The chain combines TRBV28 with TRBJ2-3; TRBD1 or TRBD2 may be the D gene (5 bases each). There are 15 residues in the CDR3. V was trimmed by 2 bases and J by 1 base, leaving 10 bases between them. CDR1 MDHEN and CDR2 SYDVKM come from the germline V gene. DNA of the CDR3: TGTGCCAGCAGTTTAAGTCAGGGAGGCACAGATACGCAGTATTTT. Translation gives CASSLSQGGTDTQYF.

J is TRBJ2-3 and V is TRBV5-5; a possible D gene is TRBD2 (5 bases). CDR3 length: 15 amino acids. Germline assignment: CDR1 SGHKS and CDR2 YYEKEE (reference sequence). The V end was cut by 1 base, the J end by 3 bases, with 12 bases between. The CDR3: CASSLSLSATDTQYF. CDR3 sequence (DNA): TGTGCCAGCAGCTTGTCCCTTAGCGCGACAGATACGCAGTATTTT.

This clone was observed a single time. This chain's CDR3 is CASSLLSSETGVRGQYF. The CDR3 DNA follows: TGTGCCAGCAGTTTACTCAGTTCGGAGACAGGCGTACGTGGGCAGTACTTC. The chain employs TRBV28 and TRBJ2-7, with D possibly TRBD1 on 6 matching bases. CDR1 is MDHEN and CDR2 is SYDVKM in the germline V gene. This CDR3 comprises 17 residues. Trimming removed 2 bases at V and 9 bases at J, with 26 bases between.

The rearrangement uses TRBV6-6 and TRBJ1-4; D is perhaps TRBD1 (6 bases). The germline CDR1 and CDR2 sequences are MNHNY and SVGAGI (reference sequence). V was trimmed by 6 bases and J by 7 bases, leaving 9 bases between them. This CDR3 region has 12 residues. CDR3 in DNA: TGTGCCAGCAGCGAGGGGGGTGAAAAACTGTTTTTT. It encodes CASSEGGEKLFF.

The chain uses TRBV27 and TRBJ2-1; a weak D match, TRBD1 (6 bases). Per germline, CDR1 MNHEY and CDR2 SMNVEV (reference sequence). Trimming removed 6 bases at V and 6 bases at J, with 18 bases between. The CDR3 consists of 15 residues. In nucleotides, the CDR3 is TGTGCCAGCAGCATCTCTCAGGGGTTCGGCAATGAGCAGTTCTTC. Amino acid sequence: CASSISQGFGNEQFF.

V is TRBV5-5 and J is TRBJ1-1, with 8 nucleotides matching TRBD1. Trimming took 0 bases from V and 4 from J; bases not matched to a gene: 5. Germline values: CDR1 SGHKS, CDR2 YYEKEE (reference sequence). CDR3 length: 15 residues. CDR3 DNA: TGTGCCAGCAGCTTGGATGCAGGGGGCATCACTGAAGCTTTCTTT. This sequence encodes CASSLDAGGITEAFF.

The gene calls are TRBV11-3 and TRBJ1-1; 11 nucleotides agree with TRBD1. Trimming removed 6 bases from V and 0 bases from J; junction bases left unmatched: 9. Germline loops: CDR1 SGHNT, CDR2 YENEEA. This CDR3 is 17 amino acids long. CDR3 amino acids: CASRWTGGSRLNTEAFF. The CDR3 region has the DNA TGTGCCAGCAGATGGACAGGGGGCAGCCGACTGAACACTGAAGCTTTCTTT.

J is TRBJ1-4 and V is TRBV27; 7 nucleotides agree with TRBD1. Losses at the gene ends were 5 bases for V and 7 bases for J; bases not matched to a gene: 4. The CDR3 extends over 13 amino acids. Per the germline V gene, CDR1 is MNHEY and CDR2 is SMNVEV (reference sequence). CDR3 DNA sequence: TGTGCCAGCAGTAGGGCAGGGGGTGAAAAACTGTTTTTT. Protein product: CASSRAGGEKLFF.

This clone has a handful of counts. The chain has TRBV7-2 and TRBJ2-1; D is undetermined. This CDR3 region has 13 residues. From germline, CDR1 is SGHTA and CDR2 FQGNSA. V lost 0 bases, J lost 7 bases, and 7 bases lay in between. The CDR3 DNA reads as TGTGCCAGCAGCTTAGCGAAGGGAAATGAGCAGTTCTTC. This encodes CASSLAKGNEQFF.